These 15 T cell receptor beta chains were all obtained from the same sample, sequenced in a study of cytomegalovirus exposure and HLA in healthy donors. This PCR relied on a set of 60 Vbeta primers and 13 Jbeta primers. Assay used: immunoSEQ multiplex PCR; TCRdb lists only in-frame clones, some missing. The repertoire consists of some 150,000 clones, with over 75% occurring once and the leading ten covering 0.66%. Sequenced sample: PBMCs. These receptors all stem from a male donor in good health and CMV-seronegative.

The rearrangement links TRBV18 to TRBJ2-3; 9 nucleotides align to TRBD2. Germline V gene data show CDR1 as KGHSH and CDR2 as LQKENI. The junction had 3 bases not matched to a gene; V was cut back by 6 bases and J by 2 bases. This CDR3 region has 14 residues. CDR3 sequence: CASSGLAATDTQYF. The CDR3 DNA reads as TGTGCCAGCTCGGGACTAGCTGCCACAGATACGCAGTATTTT.

This clone came up a few times. This chain's CDR3 is CASRVNPSGTGELFF. The CDR3 coding sequence is TGTGCCAGCAGAGTGAACCCTAGCGGGACCGGGGAGCTGTTTTTT. This chain connects TRBV6-4 to TRBJ2-2; 8 positions agree with TRBD2. CDR1 and CDR2 from the germline V gene are MRHNA and SNTAGT. This CDR3 is 15 amino acids long. V lost 6 bases and J lost 5; bases outside the gene matches: 8.

As to this clone: The junction departs from germline at one end; a sequencing error may be responsible. V and J are TRBV7-9 and TRBJ2-2, with D possibly matching TRBD1 (6 bases). CDR1 and CDR2 (germline): SEHNR, FQNEAQ (reference sequence). The CDR3 contains 12 residues. For the CDR3, the DNA is TGTTCCAGCAGAAGGACAGCCGGGGAGCTGTTTTTT. This gives the protein CSSRRTAGELFF.

Note on this clone: The junction shows a germline mismatch at one end, possibly a read error. The chain combines TRBV29-1 with TRBJ2-5, with D unresolved. Germline V gene data show CDR1 as SQVTM and CDR2 as ANQGSEA. The CDR3 length is 14 residues. In DNA, the CDR3 is TGCAGCGCTGAACCACAGAATGACCAAGAGACCCAGTACTTC. It encodes CSAEPQNDQETQYF.

This rearrangement joins TRBV5-1 to TRBJ1-1, with TRBD1 as a possible D gene (5 bases). The CDR3 covers 14 residues. Trimming stripped 0 bases from V and 4 bases from J, with 10 bases between. The germline gives CDR1 SGHRS, CDR2 YFSETQ. CDR3 sequence: CASSLEGLATEAFF. The DNA for the CDR3 is TGCGCCAGCAGCTTGGAGGGGCTGGCCACTGAAGCTTTCTTT. Filled out from reference TRBV5-1 and TRBJ1-1, the complete variable domain reads KAGVTQTPRYLIKTRGQQVTLSCSPISGHRSVSWYQQTPGQGLQFLFEYFSETQRNKGNFPGRFSGRQFSNSRSEMNVSTLELGDSALYLCASSLEGLATEAFFGQGTRLTVV.

As for this clone: One junction end disagrees with the germline gene, perhaps due to a read error. The V and J genes are TRBV6-1 and TRBJ2-2; the match to TRBD1 covers 11 bases. The CDR3 length is 17 residues. Germline loops: CDR1 MNHNS, CDR2 SASEGT. DNA of the CDR3: TGTGCCAGCAGCGAAGATCGGGACAGGGGGTGGGCCGGGGAGCTGTTTTTT. Protein: CASSEDRDRGWAGELFF.

V is TRBV5-1 and J is TRBJ1-1, with 9 bases lining up with TRBD1. V trimming: 4 bases; J trimming: 6 bases; junction bases outside the gene matches: 10. Germline-derived CDR1 and CDR2 are SGHRS and YFSETQ. The CDR3 extends over 15 amino acids. DNA for the CDR3: TGCGCCAGCAGCCCGCCGACAGGGGGGATAGCTGAAGCTTTCTTT. As protein: CASSPPTGGIAEAFF.

The rearrangement joins TRBV5-1 to TRBJ1-1, with 7 bases identical to TRBD1. Germline CDR1 is SGHRS and CDR2 is YFSETQ. V shed 3 bases, J shed 0 bases, and the junction held 5 bases outside the gene matches. This CDR3 spans 15 amino acids. CDR3 sequence (DNA): TGCGCCAGCAGCTCCGGACAGGTTATGAACACTGAAGCTTTCTTT. Amino acid sequence: CASSSGQVMNTEAFF. Full variable domain (outside the CDR3, taken from reference TRBV5-1 and TRBJ1-1): KAGVTQTPRYLIKTRGQQVTLSCSPISGHRSVSWYQQTPGQGLQFLFEYFSETQRNKGNFPGRFSGRQFSNSRSEMNVSTLELGDSALYLCASSSGQVMNTEAFFGQGTRLTVV.

The V and J genes are TRBV6-5 and TRBJ1-4; 9 bases fit TRBD1. The junction had 10 bases not matched to a gene; V was cut back by 6 bases and J by 8 bases. The CDR3 loop spans 15 amino acids. Per the germline V gene, CDR1 is MNHEY and CDR2 is SVGAGI. The CDR3: CASRYAGTGREKLFF. CDR3 DNA: TGTGCCAGCAGATACGCGGGGACAGGGCGCGAAAAACTGTTTTTT.

V and J are TRBV14 and TRBJ1-1; possibly TRBD1 for D (5 bases). CDR1 and CDR2 from the germline V gene are SGHDN and FVKESK. Trimming shortened V by 5 bases and J by 1 base, and 8 bases separated the two germline ends. CDR3 size: 13 residues. The CDR3 bases are TGTGCCAGCAGCGTACAGGAGAACACTGAAGCTTTCTTT. It codes for CASSVQENTEAFF.

The J gene is TRBJ1-1, the V gene TRBV5-1; D is perhaps TRBD1 (6 bases). Germline values: CDR1 SGHRS, CDR2 YFSETQ. With 4 bases removed from V and 1 base from J, the gap between germline ends came to 11 bases. This CDR3 is 14 amino acids long. CDR3 amino acids: CASSQQGGNTEAFF. Written as DNA, the CDR3 is TGCGCCAGCAGCCAGCAAGGGGGGAACACTGAAGCTTTCTTT.

The chain recombines TRBV6-5 with TRBJ2-1; the D gene is possibly TRBD2 (7 bases). Germline V gene data show CDR1 as MNHEY and CDR2 as SVGAGI. This CDR3 is 15 amino acids long. The V end lost 6 bases, the J end lost 8 bases, and 20 bases lay between the germline ends. The CDR3 sequence is CASSRGGGLKDEQFF. In DNA form, the CDR3 reads TGTGCCAGCAGCCGAGGGGGGGGGCTTAAGGATGAGCAGTTCTTC.

J is TRBJ1-2 and V is TRBV7-9; D ambiguous. CDR1 SEHNR and CDR2 FQNEAQ come from the germline V gene (reference sequence). The CDR3 has 14 amino acids. Trimming cost V 5 bases and J 6 bases, with 16 bases left between them. CDR3 protein: CASSGLEWVHGYTF. CDR3 DNA sequence: TGTGCCAGCAGCGGGCTCGAATGGGTACATGGCTACACCTTC.

V gene TRBV4-1 combines with J gene TRBJ2-3; D is possibly TRBD2 (7 bases). CDR3 length: 14 amino acids. Germline V gene data show CDR1 as MGHRA and CDR2 as YSYEKL. The V gene lost 4 bases and the J gene lost 5 bases, with 13 bases spanning the gap. The CDR3 protein is CASSPRRGGDTQYF. CDR3 nucleotides: TGCGCCAGCAGCCCAAGAAGGGGGGGAGATACGCAGTATTTT.

This chain uses TRBV19 with TRBJ2-3; 8 bases match TRBD2. The CDR3 sequence is 14 residues long. V shed 3 bases and J 5 bases; nucleotides not matched to a gene: 4. The germline CDR1 and CDR2 sequences are LNHDA and SQIVND (reference sequence). CDR3 amino acids: CASSIGAGEDTQYF. The CDR3 DNA follows: TGTGCCAGTAGTATTGGAGCGGGGGAAGATACGCAGTATTTT.